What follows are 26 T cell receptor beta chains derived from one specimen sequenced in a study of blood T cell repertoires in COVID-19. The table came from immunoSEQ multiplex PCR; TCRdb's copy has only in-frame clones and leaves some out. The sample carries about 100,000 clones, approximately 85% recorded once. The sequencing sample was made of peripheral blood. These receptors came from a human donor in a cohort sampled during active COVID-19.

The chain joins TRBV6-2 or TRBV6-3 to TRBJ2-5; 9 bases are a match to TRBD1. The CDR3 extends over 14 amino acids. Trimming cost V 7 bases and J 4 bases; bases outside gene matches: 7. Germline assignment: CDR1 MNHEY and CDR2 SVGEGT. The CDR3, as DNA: TGTGCCAGCACCCCGGGGACAGGGATAGAGACCCAGTACTTC. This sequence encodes CASTPGTGIETQYF.

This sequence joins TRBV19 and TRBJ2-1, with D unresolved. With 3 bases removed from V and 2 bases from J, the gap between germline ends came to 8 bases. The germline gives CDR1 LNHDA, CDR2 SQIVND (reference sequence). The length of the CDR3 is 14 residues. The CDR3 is CASSMLSPYNEQFF. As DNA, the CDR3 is TGTGCCAGTAGTATGCTGAGCCCCTACAATGAGCAGTTCTTC.

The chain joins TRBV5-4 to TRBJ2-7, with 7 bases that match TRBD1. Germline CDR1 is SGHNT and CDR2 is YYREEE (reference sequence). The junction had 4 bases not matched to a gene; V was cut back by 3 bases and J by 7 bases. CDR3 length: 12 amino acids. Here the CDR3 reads CASSWDRGEQYF. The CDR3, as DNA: TGTGCCAGCAGCTGGGACAGAGGGGAGCAGTACTTC.

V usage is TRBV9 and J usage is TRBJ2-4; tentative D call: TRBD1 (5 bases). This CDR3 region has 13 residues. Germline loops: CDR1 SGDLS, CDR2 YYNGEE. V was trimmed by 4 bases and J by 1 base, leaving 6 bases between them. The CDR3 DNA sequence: TGTGCCAGCAGCAGGGGCGCCAAAAACATTCAGTACTTC. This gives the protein CASSRGAKNIQYF.

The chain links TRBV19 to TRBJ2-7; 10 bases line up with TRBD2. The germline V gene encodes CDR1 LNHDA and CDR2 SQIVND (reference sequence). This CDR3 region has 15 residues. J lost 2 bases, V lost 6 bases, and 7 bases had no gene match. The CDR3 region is CASSGWTSGTYEQYF. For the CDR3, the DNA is TGTGCCAGTAGCGGATGGACTAGCGGAACCTACGAGCAGTACTTC.

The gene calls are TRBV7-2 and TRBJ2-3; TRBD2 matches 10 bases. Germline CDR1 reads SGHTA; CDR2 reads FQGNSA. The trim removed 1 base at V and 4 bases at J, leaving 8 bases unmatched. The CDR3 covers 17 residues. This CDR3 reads CASSLVASGSVADTQYF. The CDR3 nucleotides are TGTGCCAGCAGCTTAGTCGCTAGCGGGAGCGTCGCAGATACGCAGTATTTT. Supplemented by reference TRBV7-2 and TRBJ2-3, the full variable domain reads GAGVSQSPSNKVTEKGKDVELRCDPISGHTALYWYRQSLGQGLEFLIYFQGNSAPDKSGLPSDRFSAERTGGSVSTLTIQRTQQEDSAVYLCASSLVASGSVADTQYFGPGTRLTVL.

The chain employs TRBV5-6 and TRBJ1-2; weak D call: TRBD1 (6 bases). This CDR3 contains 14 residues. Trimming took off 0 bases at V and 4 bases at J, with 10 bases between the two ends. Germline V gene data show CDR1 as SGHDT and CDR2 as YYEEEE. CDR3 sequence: CASSLAGQSYGYTF. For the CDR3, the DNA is TGTGCCAGCAGCTTGGCCGGACAGTCCTATGGCTACACCTTC.

Written as DNA, the CDR3 is TGTGCCAGTAGTGCTGGGGACAGGCTTTACTATGGCTACACCTTC. It is translated as CASSAGDRLYYGYTF. This chain connects TRBV19 to TRBJ1-2; 8 bases line up with TRBD1. The V gene's germline CDR1 is LNHDA and CDR2 SQIVND (reference sequence). The trim removed 5 bases at V and 3 bases at J, leaving 8 bases unmatched. The CDR3 has 15 amino acids.

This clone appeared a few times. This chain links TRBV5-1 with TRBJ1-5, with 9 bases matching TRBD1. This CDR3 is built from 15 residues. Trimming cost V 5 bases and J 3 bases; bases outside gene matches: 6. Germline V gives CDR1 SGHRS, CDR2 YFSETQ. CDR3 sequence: CASRPWTGDNQPQHF. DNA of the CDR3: TGCGCCAGCAGGCCCTGGACAGGGGACAATCAGCCCCAGCATTTT.

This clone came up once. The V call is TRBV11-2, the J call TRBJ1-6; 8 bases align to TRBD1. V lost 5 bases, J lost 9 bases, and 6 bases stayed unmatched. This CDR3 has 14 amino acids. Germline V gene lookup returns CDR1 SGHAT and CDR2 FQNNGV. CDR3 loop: CASSQQGGSSPLHF. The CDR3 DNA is TGTGCCAGCAGCCAACAGGGGGGGAGTTCACCCCTCCACTTT.

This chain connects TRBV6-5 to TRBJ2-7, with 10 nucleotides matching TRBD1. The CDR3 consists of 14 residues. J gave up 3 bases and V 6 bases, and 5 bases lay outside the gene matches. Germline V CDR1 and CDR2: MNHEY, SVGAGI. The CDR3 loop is CASSLTGGYYEQYF. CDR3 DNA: TGTGCCAGCAGCCTGACAGGGGGCTACTACGAGCAGTACTTC.

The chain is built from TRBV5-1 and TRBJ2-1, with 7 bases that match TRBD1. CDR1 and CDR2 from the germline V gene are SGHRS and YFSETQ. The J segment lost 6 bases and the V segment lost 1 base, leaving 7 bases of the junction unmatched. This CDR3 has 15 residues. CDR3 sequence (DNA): TGCGCCAGCAGCTTGCTCCCGGGACAGCCCAATGAGCAGTTCTTC. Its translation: CASSLLPGQPNEQFF.

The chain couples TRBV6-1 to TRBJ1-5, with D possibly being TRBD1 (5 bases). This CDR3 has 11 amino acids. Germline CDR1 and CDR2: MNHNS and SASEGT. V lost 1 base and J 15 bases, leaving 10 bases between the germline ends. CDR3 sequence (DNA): TGTGCCAGCAGTGAAGTAGGGACTCGGCATTTT. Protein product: CASSEVGTRHF.

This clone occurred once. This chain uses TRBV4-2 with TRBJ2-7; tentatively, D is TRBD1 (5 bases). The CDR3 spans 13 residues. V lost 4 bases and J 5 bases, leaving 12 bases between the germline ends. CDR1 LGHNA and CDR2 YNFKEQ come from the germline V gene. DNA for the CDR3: TGTGCCAGCAGCCTAAGTCCAGGGAACGAGCAGTACTTC. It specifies CASSLSPGNEQYF.

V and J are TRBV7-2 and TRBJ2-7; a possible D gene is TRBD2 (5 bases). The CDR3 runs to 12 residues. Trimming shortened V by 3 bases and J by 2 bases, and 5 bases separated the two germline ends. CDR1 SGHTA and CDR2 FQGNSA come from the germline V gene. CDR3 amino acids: CASSFGTYEQYF. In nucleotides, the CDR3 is TGTGCCAGCAGCTTCGGGACCTACGAGCAGTACTTC. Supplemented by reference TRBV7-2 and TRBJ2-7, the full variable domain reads GAGVSQSPSNKVTEKGKDVELRCDPISGHTALYWYRQSLGQGLEFLIYFQGNSAPDKSGLPSDRFSAERTGGSVSTLTIQRTQQEDSAVYLCASSFGTYEQYFGPGTRLTVT.

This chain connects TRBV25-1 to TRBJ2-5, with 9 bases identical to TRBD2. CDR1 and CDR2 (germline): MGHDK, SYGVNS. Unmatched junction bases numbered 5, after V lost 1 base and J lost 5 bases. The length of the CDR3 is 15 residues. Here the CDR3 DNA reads TGTGCCAGCAGTGAATGGCGGGAGGGCCGTGAGACCCAGTACTTC. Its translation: CASSEWREGRETQYF.

CDR3 protein: CASSKVFGDRAHEQYF. The CDR3 nucleotides are TGTGCCAGCAGCAAAGTTTTCGGGGACAGGGCCCACGAGCAGTACTTC. The rearrangement links TRBV21-1 to TRBJ2-7; the table gives TRBD1 as D, unverified against the DNA. TRBV21-1 corresponds to a pseudogene. This CDR3 is 16 amino acids long.

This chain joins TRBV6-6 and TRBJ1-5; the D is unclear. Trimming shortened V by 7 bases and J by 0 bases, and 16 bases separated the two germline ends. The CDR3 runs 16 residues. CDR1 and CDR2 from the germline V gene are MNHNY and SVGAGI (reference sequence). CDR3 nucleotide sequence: TGTGCCAGCACCCTTGGGCCTAATTATAGCAATCAGCCCCAGCATTTT. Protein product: CASTLGPNYSNQPQHF.

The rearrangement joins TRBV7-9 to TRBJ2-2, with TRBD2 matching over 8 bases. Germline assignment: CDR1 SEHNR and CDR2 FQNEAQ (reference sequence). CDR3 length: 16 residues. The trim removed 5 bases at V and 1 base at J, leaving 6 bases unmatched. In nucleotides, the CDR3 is TGTGCCAGCAGCCCCGGGAGCGGGGGGAACACCGGGGAGCTGTTTTTT. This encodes CASSPGSGGNTGELFF. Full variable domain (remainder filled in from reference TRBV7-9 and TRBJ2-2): DTGVSQNPRHKITKRGQNVTFRCDPISEHNRLYWYRQTLGQGPEFLTYFQNEAQLEKSRLLSDRFSAERPKGSFSTLEIQRTEQGDSAMYLCASSPGSGGNTGELFFGEGSRLTVL.

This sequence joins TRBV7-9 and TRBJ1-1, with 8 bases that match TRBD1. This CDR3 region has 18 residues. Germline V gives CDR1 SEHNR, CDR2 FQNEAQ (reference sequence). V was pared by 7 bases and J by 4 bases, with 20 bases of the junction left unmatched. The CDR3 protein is CASTNYPGQELLGTEAFF. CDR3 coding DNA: TGTGCCAGCACCAATTACCCGGGACAGGAATTGTTGGGCACTGAAGCTTTCTTT. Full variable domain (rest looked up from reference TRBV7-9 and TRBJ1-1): DTGVSQNPRHKITKRGQNVTFRCDPISEHNRLYWYRQTLGQGPEFLTYFQNEAQLEKSRLLSDRFSAERPKGSFSTLEIQRTEQGDSAMYLCASTNYPGQELLGTEAFFGQGTRLTVV.

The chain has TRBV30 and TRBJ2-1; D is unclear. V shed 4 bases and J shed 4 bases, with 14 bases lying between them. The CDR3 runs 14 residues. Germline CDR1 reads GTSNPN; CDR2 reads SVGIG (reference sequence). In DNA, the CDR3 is TGTGCCTGGAAAGGTGACTCTCTGTACAATGAGCAGTTCTTC. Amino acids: CAWKGDSLYNEQFF.

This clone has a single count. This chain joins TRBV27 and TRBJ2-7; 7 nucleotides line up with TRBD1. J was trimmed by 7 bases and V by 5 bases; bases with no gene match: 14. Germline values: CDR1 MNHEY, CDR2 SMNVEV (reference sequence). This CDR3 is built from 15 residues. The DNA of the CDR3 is TGTGCCAGCAGTCCACTCAATATTCGACAGGGAGAGCAGTACTTC. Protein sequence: CASSPLNIRQGEQYF.

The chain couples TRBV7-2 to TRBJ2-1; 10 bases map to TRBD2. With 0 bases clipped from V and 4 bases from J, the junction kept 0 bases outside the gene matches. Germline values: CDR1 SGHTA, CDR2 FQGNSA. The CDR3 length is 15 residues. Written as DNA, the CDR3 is TGTGCCAGCAGCTTAGCGACTAGCGGGTACAATGAGCAGTTCTTC. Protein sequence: CASSLATSGYNEQFF.

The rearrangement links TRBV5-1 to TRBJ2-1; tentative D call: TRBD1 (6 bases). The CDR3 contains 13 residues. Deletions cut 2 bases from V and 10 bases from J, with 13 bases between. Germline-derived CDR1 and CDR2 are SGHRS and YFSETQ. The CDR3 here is CASSFLVTGEQFF. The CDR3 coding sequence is TGCGCCAGCAGCTTCCTGGTTACAGGGGAGCAGTTCTTC.

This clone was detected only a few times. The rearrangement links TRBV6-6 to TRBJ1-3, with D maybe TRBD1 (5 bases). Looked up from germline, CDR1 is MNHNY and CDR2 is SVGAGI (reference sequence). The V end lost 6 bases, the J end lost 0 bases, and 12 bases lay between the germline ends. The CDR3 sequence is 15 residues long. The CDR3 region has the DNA TGTGCCAGCAGGGGGGAGGGCATCTCTGGAAACACCATATATTTT. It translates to CASRGEGISGNTIYF.

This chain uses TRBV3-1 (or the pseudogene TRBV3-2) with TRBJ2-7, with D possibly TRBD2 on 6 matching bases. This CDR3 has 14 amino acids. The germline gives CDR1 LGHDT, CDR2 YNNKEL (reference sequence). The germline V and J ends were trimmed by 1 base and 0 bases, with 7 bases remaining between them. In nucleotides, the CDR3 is TGTGCCAGCAGCCAAGGCGGGGTCTCCTACGAGCAGTACTTC. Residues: CASSQGGVSYEQYF.